This T cell receptor beta chain was profiled in a study of long-term antiretroviral therapy in people with HIV. Notes on this clone: Its antigen is unknown.

Germline V gene lookup returns CDR1 MNHEY and CDR2 SMNVEV (reference sequence). Trimming removed 6 bases at V and 2 bases at J, with 11 bases between. The length of the CDR3 is 14 residues. Until DNA extraction, the samples held between about 0.85-11 million cryopreserved PBMC. Sequencing relied on immunoSEQ assay v3.0, run at survey level. TCRdb's table, derived via immunoSEQ multiplex PCR, lists solely in-frame clones and lacks some. The repertoire includes fewer than 30,000 clones, 86% of them detected once, and under 5% sits in the top ten. General study findings and limits: Participants lacked recorded data on ART adherence, viral resistance or therapy changes.

The source was unsorted PBMCs, collected about 2.6 years after starting antiretroviral therapy. The gene calls are TRBV27 and TRBJ2-1, with D possibly matching TRBD1 (6 bases). The clonotype comes from a man aged 35-49 years with HIV. CDR3 sequence: CASSRTVPYNEQFF. CDR3 DNA sequence: TGTGCCAGCAGCCGGACAGTTCCCTACAATGAGCAGTTCTTC.